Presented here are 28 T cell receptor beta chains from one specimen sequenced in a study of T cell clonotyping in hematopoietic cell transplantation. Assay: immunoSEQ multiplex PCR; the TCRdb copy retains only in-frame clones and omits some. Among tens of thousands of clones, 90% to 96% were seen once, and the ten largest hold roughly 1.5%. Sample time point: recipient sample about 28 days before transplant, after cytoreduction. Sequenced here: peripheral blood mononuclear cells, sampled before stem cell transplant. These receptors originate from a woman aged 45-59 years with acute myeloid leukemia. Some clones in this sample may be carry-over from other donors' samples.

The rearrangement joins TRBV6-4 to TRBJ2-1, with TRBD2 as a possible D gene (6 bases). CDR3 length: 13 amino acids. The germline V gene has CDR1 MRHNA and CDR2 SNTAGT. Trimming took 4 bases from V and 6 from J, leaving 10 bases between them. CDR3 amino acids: CASSGTSFNEQFF. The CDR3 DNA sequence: TGTGCCAGCAGTGGTACTAGCTTCAATGAGCAGTTCTTC.

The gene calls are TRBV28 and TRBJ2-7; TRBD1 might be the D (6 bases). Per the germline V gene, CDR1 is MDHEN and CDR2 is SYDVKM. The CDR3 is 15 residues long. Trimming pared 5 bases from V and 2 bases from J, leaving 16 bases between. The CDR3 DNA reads TGTGCCAGCAGTACTCGGGACATTGTAACCTACGAGCAGTACTTC. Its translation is CASSTRDIVTYEQYF. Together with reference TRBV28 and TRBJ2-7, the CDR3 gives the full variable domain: DVKVTQSSRYLVKRTGEKVFLECVQDMDHENMFWYRQDPGLGLRLIYFSYDVKMKEKGDIPEGYSVSREKKERFSLILESASTNQTSMYLCASSTRDIVTYEQYFGPGTRLTVT.

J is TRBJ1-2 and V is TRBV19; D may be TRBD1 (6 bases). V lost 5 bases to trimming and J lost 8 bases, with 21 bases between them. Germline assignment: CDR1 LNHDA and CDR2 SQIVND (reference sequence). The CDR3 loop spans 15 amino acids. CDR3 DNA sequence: TGTGCCAGTAGTCCCTCCCGAGGGGGACGAGAGGGCTACACCTTC. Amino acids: CASSPSRGGREGYTF.

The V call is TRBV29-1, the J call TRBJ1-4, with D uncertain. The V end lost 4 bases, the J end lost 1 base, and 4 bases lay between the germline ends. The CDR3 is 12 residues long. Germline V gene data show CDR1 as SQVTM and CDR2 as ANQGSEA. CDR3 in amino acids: CSVGITNEKLFF. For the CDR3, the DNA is TGCAGCGTTGGAATAACTAATGAAAAACTGTTTTTT.

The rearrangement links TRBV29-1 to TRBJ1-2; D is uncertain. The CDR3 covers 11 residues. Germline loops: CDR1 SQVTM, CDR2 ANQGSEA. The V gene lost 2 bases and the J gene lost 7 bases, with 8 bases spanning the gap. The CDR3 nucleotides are TGCAGCGTTGAAAGAGGTGGTGGCTACACCTTC. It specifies CSVERGGGYTF.

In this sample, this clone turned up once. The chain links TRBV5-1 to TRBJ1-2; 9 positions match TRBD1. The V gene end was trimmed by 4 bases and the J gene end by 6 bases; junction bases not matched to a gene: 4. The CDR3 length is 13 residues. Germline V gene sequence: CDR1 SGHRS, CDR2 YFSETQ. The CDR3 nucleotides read TGCGCCAGCAGCGCGGGACAGGGTCATGGCTACACCTTC. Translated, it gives CASSAGQGHGYTF. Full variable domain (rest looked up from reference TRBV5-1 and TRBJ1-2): KAGVTQTPRYLIKTRGQQVTLSCSPISGHRSVSWYQQTPGQGLQFLFEYFSETQRNKGNFPGRFSGRQFSNSRSEMNVSTLELGDSALYLCASSAGQGHGYTFGSGTRLTVV.

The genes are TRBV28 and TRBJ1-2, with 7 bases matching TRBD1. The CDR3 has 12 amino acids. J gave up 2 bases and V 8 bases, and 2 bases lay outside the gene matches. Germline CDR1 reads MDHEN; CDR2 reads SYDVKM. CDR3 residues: CASQTGNYGYTF. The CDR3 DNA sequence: TGTGCCAGCCAGACAGGGAACTATGGCTACACCTTC.

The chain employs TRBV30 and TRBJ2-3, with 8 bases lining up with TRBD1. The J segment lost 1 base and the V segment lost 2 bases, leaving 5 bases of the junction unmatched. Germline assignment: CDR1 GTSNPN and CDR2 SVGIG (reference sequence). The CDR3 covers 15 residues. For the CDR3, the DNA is TGTGCCTGGAGTCCCGGGACAGGCGGCACAGATACGCAGTATTTT. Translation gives CAWSPGTGGTDTQYF. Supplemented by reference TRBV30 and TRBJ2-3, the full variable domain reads SQTIHQWPATLVQPVGSPLSLECTVEGTSNPNLYWYRQAAGRGLQLLFYSVGIGQISSEVPQNLSASRPQDRQFILSSKKLLLSDSGFYLCAWSPGTGGTDTQYFGPGTRLTVL.

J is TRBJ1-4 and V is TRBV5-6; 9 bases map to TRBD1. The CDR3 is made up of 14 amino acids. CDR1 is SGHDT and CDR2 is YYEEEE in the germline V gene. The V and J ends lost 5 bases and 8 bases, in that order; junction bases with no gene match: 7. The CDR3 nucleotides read TGTGCCAGCAGGTGGACAGGGGCTGGAGAAAAACTGTTTTTT. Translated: CASRWTGAGEKLFF.

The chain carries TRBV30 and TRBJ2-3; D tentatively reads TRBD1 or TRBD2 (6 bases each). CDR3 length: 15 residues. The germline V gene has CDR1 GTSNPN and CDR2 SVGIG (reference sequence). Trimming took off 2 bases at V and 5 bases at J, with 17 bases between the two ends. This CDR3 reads CAWSLAGGIGDTQYF. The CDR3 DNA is TGTGCCTGGAGTCTGGCCGGGGGCATCGGAGATACGCAGTATTTT.

In DNA, the CDR3 is TGTGCCAGCAGTGAAGCGCTTCCGGGGACTGAAGCTTTCTTT. Amino acid sequence: CASSEALPGTEAFF. The chain couples TRBV2 to TRBJ1-1; D uncertain. V lost 0 bases, J lost 5 bases, and 10 bases lay in between. This CDR3 has 14 residues. Germline-derived CDR1 and CDR2 are SNHLY and FYNNEI.

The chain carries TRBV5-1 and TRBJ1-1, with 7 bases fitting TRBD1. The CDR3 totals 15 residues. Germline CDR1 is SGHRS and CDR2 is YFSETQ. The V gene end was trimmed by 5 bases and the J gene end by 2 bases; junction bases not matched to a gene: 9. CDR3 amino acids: CASSPIGGFNTEAFF. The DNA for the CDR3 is TGCGCCAGCAGTCCGATAGGGGGCTTCAACACTGAAGCTTTCTTT.

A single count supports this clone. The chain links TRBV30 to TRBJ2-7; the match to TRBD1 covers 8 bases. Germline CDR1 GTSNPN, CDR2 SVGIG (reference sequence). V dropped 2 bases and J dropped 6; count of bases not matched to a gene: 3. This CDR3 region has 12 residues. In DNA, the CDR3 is TGTGCCTGGAGTAGACAGGGGAGCGAGCAGTACTTC. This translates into CAWSRQGSEQYF.

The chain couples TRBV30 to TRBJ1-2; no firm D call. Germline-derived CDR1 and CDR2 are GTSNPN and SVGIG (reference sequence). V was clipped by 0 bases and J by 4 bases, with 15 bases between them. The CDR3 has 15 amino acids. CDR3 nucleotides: TGTGCCTGGAGTGTTAAAGGCCCGAACGTCTATGGCTACACCTTC. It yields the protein CAWSVKGPNVYGYTF.

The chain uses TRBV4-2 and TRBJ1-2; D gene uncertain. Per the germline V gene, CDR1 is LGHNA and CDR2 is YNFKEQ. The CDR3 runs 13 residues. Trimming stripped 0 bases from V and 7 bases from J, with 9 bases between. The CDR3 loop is CASSQDFGGGYTF. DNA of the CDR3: TGTGCCAGCAGCCAAGATTTCGGTGGTGGCTACACCTTC.

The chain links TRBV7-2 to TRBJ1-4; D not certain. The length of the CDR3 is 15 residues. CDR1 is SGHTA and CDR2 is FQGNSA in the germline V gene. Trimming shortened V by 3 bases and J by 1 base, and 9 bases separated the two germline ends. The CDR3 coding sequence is TGTGCCAGCAGCTTCTCCCCCGTAACTAATGAAAAACTGTTTTTT. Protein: CASSFSPVTNEKLFF. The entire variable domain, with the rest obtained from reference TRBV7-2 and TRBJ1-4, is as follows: GAGVSQSPSNKVTEKGKDVELRCDPISGHTALYWYRQSLGQGLEFLIYFQGNSAPDKSGLPSDRFSAERTGGSVSTLTIQRTQQEDSAVYLCASSFSPVTNEKLFFGSGTQLSVL.

In DNA form, the CDR3 reads TGTGCCTGGAGTGTACGGGAGAATCAGCCCCAGCATTTT. It codes for CAWSVRENQPQHF. V usage is TRBV30 and J usage is TRBJ1-5; D not certain. Trimming shortened V by 0 bases and J by 4 bases, and 7 bases separated the two germline ends. The CDR3 loop spans 13 amino acids. CDR1 and CDR2 from the germline V gene are GTSNPN and SVGIG (reference sequence).

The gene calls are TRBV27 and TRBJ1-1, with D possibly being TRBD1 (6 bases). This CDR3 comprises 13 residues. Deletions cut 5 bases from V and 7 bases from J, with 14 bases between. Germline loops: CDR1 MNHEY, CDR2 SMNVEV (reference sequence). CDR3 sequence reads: CASSGTRLNEAFF. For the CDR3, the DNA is TGTGCCAGCAGTGGGACAAGGTTGAATGAAGCTTTCTTT.

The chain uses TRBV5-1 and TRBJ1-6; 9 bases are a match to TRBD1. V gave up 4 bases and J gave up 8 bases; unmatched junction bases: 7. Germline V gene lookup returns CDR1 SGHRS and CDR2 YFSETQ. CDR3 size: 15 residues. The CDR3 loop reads CASSLRQGDDSPLHF. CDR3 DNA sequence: TGCGCCAGCAGCCTCCGACAGGGGGACGATTCACCCCTCCACTTT.

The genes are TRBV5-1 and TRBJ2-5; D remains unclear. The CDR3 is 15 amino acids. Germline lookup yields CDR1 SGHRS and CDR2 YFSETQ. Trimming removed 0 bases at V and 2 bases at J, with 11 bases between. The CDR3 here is CASSLGSANQETQYF. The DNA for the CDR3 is TGCGCCAGCAGCTTGGGATCGGCAAATCAAGAGACCCAGTACTTC.

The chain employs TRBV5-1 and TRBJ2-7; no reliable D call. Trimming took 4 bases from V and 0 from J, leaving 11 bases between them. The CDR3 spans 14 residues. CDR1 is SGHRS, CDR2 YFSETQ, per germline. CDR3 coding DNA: TGCGCCAGCAGCGTGGGCGAGAGCTCCTACGAGCAGTACTTC. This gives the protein CASSVGESSYEQYF. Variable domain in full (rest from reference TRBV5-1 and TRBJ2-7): KAGVTQTPRYLIKTRGQQVTLSCSPISGHRSVSWYQQTPGQGLQFLFEYFSETQRNKGNFPGRFSGRQFSNSRSEMNVSTLELGDSALYLCASSVGESSYEQYFGPGTRLTVT.

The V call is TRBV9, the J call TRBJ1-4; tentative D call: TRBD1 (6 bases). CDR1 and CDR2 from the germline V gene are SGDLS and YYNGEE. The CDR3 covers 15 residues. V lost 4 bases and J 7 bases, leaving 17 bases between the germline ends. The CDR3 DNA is TGTGCCAGCAGCCCCGCCCGGGGGCTTGCTGAAAAACTGTTTTTT. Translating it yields CASSPARGLAEKLFF.

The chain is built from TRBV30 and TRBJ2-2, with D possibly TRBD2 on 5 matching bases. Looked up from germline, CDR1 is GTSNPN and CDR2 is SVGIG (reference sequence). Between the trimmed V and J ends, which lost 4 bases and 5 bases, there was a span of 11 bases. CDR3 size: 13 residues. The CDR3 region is CAWTPTRTGELFF. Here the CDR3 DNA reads TGTGCCTGGACCCCAACTAGGACCGGGGAGCTGTTTTTT. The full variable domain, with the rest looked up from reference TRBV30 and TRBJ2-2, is SQTIHQWPATLVQPVGSPLSLECTVEGTSNPNLYWYRQAAGRGLQLLFYSVGIGQISSEVPQNLSASRPQDRQFILSSKKLLLSDSGFYLCAWTPTRTGELFFGEGSRLTVL.

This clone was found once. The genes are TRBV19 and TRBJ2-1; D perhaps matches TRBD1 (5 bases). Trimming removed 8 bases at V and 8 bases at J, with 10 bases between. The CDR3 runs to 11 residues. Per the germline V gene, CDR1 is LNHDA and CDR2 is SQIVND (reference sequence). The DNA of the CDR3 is TGTGCCAGTGTAGGGGTGGATGAGCAGTTCTTC. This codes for CASVGVDEQFF.

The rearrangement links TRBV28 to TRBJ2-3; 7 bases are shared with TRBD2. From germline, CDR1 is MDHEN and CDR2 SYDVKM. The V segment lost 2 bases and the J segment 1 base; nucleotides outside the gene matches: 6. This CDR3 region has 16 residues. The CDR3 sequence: CASSLTLAVGTDTQYF. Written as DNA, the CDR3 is TGTGCCAGCAGTTTAACCCTAGCGGTAGGCACAGATACGCAGTATTTT.

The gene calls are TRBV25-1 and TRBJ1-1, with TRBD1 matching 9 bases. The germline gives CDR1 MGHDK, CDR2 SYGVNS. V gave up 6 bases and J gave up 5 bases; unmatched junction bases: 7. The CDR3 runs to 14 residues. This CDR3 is CASRQTGGLTEAFF. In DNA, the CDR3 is TGTGCCAGCAGACAGACAGGGGGATTAACTGAAGCTTTCTTT.

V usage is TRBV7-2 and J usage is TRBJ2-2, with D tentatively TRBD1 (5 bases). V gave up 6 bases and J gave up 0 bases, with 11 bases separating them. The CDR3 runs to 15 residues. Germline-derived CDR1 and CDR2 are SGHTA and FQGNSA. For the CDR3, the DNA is TGTGCCAGCAGAACCGGACAAACGAACACCGGGGAGCTGTTTTTT. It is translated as CASRTGQTNTGELFF.

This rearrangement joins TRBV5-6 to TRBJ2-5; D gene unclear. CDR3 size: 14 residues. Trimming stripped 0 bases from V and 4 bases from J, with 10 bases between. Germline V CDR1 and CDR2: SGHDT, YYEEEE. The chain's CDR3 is CASSLAGGRETQYF. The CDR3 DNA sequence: TGTGCCAGCAGCTTGGCCGGTGGTAGAGAGACCCAGTACTTC. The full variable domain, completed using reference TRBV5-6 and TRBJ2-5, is DAGVTQSPTHLIKTRGQQVTLRCSPKSGHDTVSWYQQALGQGPQFIFQYYEEEERQRGNFPDRFSGHQFPNYSSELNVNALLLGDSALYLCASSLAGGRETQYFGPGTRLLVL.